The rows below give T cell receptor beta chains drawn from one sample of a study of a mutant IDH1 vaccine in newly diagnosed glioma. Sequencing used immunoSEQ multiplex PCR; TCRdb keeps in-frame clones, though not all of them. The top ten clones hold roughly 4.4% of a sample with 65,000 to 70,000 clones, around 80% of them seen once. The starting material was peripheral blood mononuclear cells (PBMCs), obtained from a glioma patient treated with radiotherapy, temozolomide or both. The receptors derive from a woman in her late teens or twenties with glioma. Some clones in this sample may be carry-over from other donors' samples. CDR3s include the opening cysteine and the closing phenylalanine or tryptophan. A D gene is named only where the DNA matches it firmly. Only part of the rows carry a size: once, few, many, or a class if the clone is expanded.

>once|TRBV29-1|NA|15|TRBJ2-5
CSGQMGATPRETQYF
TGCAGCGGCCAGATGGGGGCCACCCCCAGAGAGACCCAGTACTTC
>NA|TRBV4-3|NA|14|TRBJ2-7
CASSHGTGRYEQYF
TGCGCCAGCAGCCATGGGACGGGTCGGTACGAGCAGTACTTC
>few|TRBV4-1|NA|16|TRBJ1-5
CASSQDRAPNNQPQHF
TGCGCCAGCAGCCAAGATCGCGCCCCCAATAATCAGCCCCAGCATTTT
>NA|TRBV5-1|TRBD2|16|TRBJ2-7
CASSLGATSGNYEQYF
TGCGCCAGCAGCTTGGGAGCCACTAGCGGAAACTACGAGCAGTACTTC
>NA|TRBV30|NA|13|TRBJ1-4
CAWSDGPDEKLFF
TGTGCCTGGAGTGATGGGCCGGATGAAAAACTGTTTTTT
>NA|TRBV19|NA|15|TRBJ2-7
CASSIAGGAIYEQYF
TGTGCCAGTAGTATAGCAGGGGGGGCCATCTACGAGCAGTACTTC
>NA|TRBV4-2|NA|15|TRBJ1-5
CASSQGFGSDQPQHF
TGTGCCAGCAGCCAAGGGTTCGGTTCTGATCAGCCCCAGCATTTT
>NA|TRBV15|NA|13|TRBJ1-1
CATSRGGVTEAFF
TGTGCCACCAGCAGAGGTGGGGTAACTGAAGCTTTCTTT
>NA|TRBV6-6|TRBD1|14|TRBJ1-5
CASSTGTDNQPQHF
TGTGCCAGCAGTACCGGGACAGACAATCAGCCCCAGCATTTT
>NA|TRBV9|TRBD1|13|TRBJ1-2
CASSVGQGYGYTF
TGTGCCAGCAGCGTGGGACAGGGCTATGGCTACACCTTC
>NA|TRBV10-3|TRBD2|13|TRBJ2-5
CAISVGGRETQYF
TGTGCCATCAGTGTAGGCGGGAGAGAGACCCAGTACTTC
>NA|TRBV4-1|NA|12|TRBJ2-3
CASSQDLGAQYF
TGCGCCAGCAGCCAAGATCTAGGGGCCCAGTATTTT
>NA|TRBV15|TRBD2|13|TRBJ2-7
CATGAGVSYEQYF
TGTGCCACCGGCGCGGGAGTGTCCTACGAGCAGTACTTC
>NA|TRBV2|NA|15|TRBJ2-7
CASRPKDFPSYEQYF
TGTGCCAGCAGGCCTAAGGATTTCCCCTCCTACGAGCAGTACTTC
>NA|TRBV7-9|NA|12|TRBJ2-7
CASSFRPYEQYF
TGTGCCAGCAGCTTTCGGCCGTACGAGCAGTACTTC
>NA|TRBV7-2|TRBD1|15|TRBJ1-5
CASSLRTGRNQPQHF
TGTGCCAGCAGCCTGAGGACAGGGAGGAATCAGCCCCAGCATTTT
>NA|TRBV4-1|NA|14|TRBJ2-3
CASSLERASDTQYF
TGCGCCAGCAGCCTCGAGCGGGCCTCGGATACGCAGTATTTT
>NA|TRBV6-1|TRBD1|14|TRBJ2-1
CASSPGTGGNEQFF
TGTGCCAGCAGTCCCGGGACAGGGGGCAATGAGCAGTTCTTC
>few|TRBV18|TRBD1|17|TRBJ1-5
CASSPFSRGQSNQPQHF
TGTGCCAGCTCACCATTCTCCCGGGGACAGAGCAATCAGCCCCAGCATTTT
>NA|TRBV27|TRBD2|13|TRBJ2-3
CASSSGGLDTQYF
TGTGCCAGCAGTTCGGGGGGGCTGGATACGCAGTATTTT
>NA|TRBV29-1|TRBD1|16|TRBJ1-5
CSVVGTGTGGNQPQHF
TGCAGCGTTGTTGGGACAGGAACGGGGGGCAATCAGCCCCAGCATTTT
>NA|TRBV5-1|TRBD1|14|TRBJ2-5
CASSPGTGQETQYF
TGCGCCAGCAGCCCCGGGACAGGGCAAGAGACCCAGTACTTC
>NA|TRBV9|NA|13|TRBJ2-7
CASSGTIDREQYF
TGTGCCAGCAGCGGGACAATCGATCGCGAGCAGTACTTC